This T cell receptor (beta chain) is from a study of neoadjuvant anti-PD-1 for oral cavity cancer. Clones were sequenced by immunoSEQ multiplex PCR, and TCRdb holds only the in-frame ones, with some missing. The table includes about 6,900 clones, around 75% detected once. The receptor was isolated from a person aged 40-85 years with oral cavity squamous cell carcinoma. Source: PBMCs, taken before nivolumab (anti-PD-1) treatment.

Here the CDR3 reads CASSQGAGVREKLFF. The CDR3 nucleotides are TGCGCCAGCAGCCAAGGAGCAGGGGTTCGGGAAAAACTGTTTTTT. The J gene is TRBJ1-4, the V gene TRBV4-3; tentatively, D is TRBD1 (6 bases). Germline CDR1 and CDR2: LGHNA and YSLEER. The V gene lost 1 base and the J gene lost 8 bases, with 14 bases spanning the gap. The CDR3 is made up of 15 amino acids.